This T cell receptor (beta chain) stems from a study of memory CD4+ T cells and cytomegalovirus serostatus. Sequencing used immunoSEQ multiplex PCR; TCRdb keeps in-frame clones, though not all of them. The repertoire holds tens of thousands of clones, with 79% as singletons. Deletions cut 2 bases from V and 0 bases from J, with 5 bases between. This CDR3 region has 15 residues. CDR1 MGHDK and CDR2 SYGVNS come from the germline V gene. This clone has just a few counts. Its cognate antigen is unknown. Overall study findings and caveats: Repertoires predicted CMV serostatus with median bootstrapped AUC of roughly 0.96. CD4+ memory repertoires contained about 40% of the roughly 150 reported CMV TCRbeta sequences.

Single viable CD3+CD4+CD8-CD45RO+ cells were sorted as the memory CD4+ T cells. CMV serostatus came from serum IgG against pp150, pp28, p38, p52. After thawing, CD4+ T cells were positively selected. Sequencing input: memory CD4+ T cells from blood. The source is an adult in good health and CMV-seronegative. The V and J genes are TRBV25-1 and TRBJ2-6, with TRBD2 as a possible D gene (5 bases). CDR3 DNA sequence: TGTGCCAGCAGTGAAGGGAGCTCTGGGGCCAACGTCCTGACTTTC. It translates to CASSEGSSGANVLTF.